In its sample, the clone carrying this T cell receptor (beta chain) was seen a few times. As yet, its antigen is unknown. TCRdb reanalysed the 5' RACE reads using MiXCR and keeps one entry per CDR3 protein. The sample has hundreds of thousands of distinct CDR3 sequences, less than 10% seen once. V shed 3 bases and J shed 10 bases, with 12 bases lying between them. Germline assignment: CDR1 DFQATT and CDR2 SNEGSKA (reference sequence). The CDR3 runs to 11 residues. The sample belongs to a study of identical twins. Study outcomes and limitations: Cross-sectional statistics, not tracking of the same donors, supported the conclusions.

This sample was also put to use in a study of yellow fever vaccine responses in identical twins. This second study says: The T cell response to vaccination in identical twins was reportedly partly convergent and partly personalized.

This chain connects TRBV20-1 to TRBJ1-1; D is unclear. The sample taken for sequencing was PBMCs. The origin of this receptor is a woman aged 18-30 years in good health. Here the CDR3 reads CSARIDSGAFF. CDR3 DNA: TGCAGTGCTAGGATAGACTCTGGAGCTTTCTTT.